The 10 T cell receptor beta chains presented below share a single source sample, sequenced in a study of blood T cell repertoires in COVID-19. The table came from immunoSEQ multiplex PCR; TCRdb's copy has only in-frame clones and leaves some out. This table holds about 240,000 clones, 75% to 90% found once. The specimen was peripheral blood. These receptors came from a woman of 80 years or more with COVID-19, enrolled during active disease.

The chain employs TRBV5-1 and TRBJ2-2; D remains unclear. This CDR3 has 14 amino acids. The V end lost 4 bases, the J end lost 0 bases, and 7 bases lay between the germline ends. CDR1 and CDR2 (germline): SGHRS, YFSETQ. The CDR3 DNA reads as TGCGCCAGCAGCCCCGCAGCGAACACCGGGGAGCTGTTTTTT. It codes for CASSPAANTGELFF.

The genes are TRBV30 and TRBJ1-3; 10 positions match TRBD1. This CDR3 has 12 amino acids. Germline CDR1 reads GTSNPN; CDR2 reads SVGIG (reference sequence). The V gene end was trimmed by 3 bases and the J gene end by 8 bases; junction bases not matched to a gene: 1. CDR3 sequence (DNA): TGTGCCTGGAGGGACAGGGGGGACACCATATATTTT. It is translated as CAWRDRGDTIYF.

This clone appeared a single time. The chain employs TRBV5-4 and TRBJ2-5, with D maybe TRBD2 (6 bases). The V and J ends lost 2 bases and 8 bases respectively, with 16 bases between them. The CDR3 length is 14 residues. Germline V gene lookup returns CDR1 SGHNT and CDR2 YYREEE (reference sequence). The CDR3 sequence is CASSFGGAQFTQYF. The CDR3 coding sequence is TGTGCCAGCAGCTTTGGAGGGGCCCAATTTACCCAGTACTTC.

This chain connects TRBV6-5 to TRBJ1-2, with D unresolved. Trimming removed 7 bases at V and 8 bases at J, with 14 bases between. There are 12 residues in the CDR3. Germline V gives CDR1 MNHEY, CDR2 SVGAGI. CDR3 protein: CASTQAGQGYTF. Written as DNA, the CDR3 is TGTGCCAGCACCCAGGCGGGTCAAGGCTACACCTTC.

The J gene is TRBJ1-4, the V gene TRBV5-6, with D possibly TRBD1 on 6 matching bases. V lost 1 base and J lost 7, with 14 bases in between. CDR1 and CDR2 from the germline V gene are SGHDT and YYEEEE. The CDR3 is 15 residues long. This chain's CDR3 is CASSLRQGMGEKLFF. CDR3 DNA sequence: TGTGCCAGCAGCTTGAGGCAGGGGATGGGTGAAAAACTGTTTTTT.

This clone was picked up a small number of times. The chain has TRBV4-1 and TRBJ1-3; D is perhaps TRBD1 (5 bases). Germline CDR1 reads MGHRA; CDR2 reads YSYEKL. CDR3 length equals 16 residues. The V end lost 0 bases, the J end lost 9 bases, and 18 bases lay between the germline ends. The CDR3 bases are TGCGCCAGCAGCCAAGAGGCGGGACCCAGTAGTGGCACCATATATTTT. Translated, it gives CASSQEAGPSSGTIYF.

This chain connects TRBV5-4 to TRBJ1-1, with D possibly matching TRBD1 (5 bases). The CDR3 extends over 15 amino acids. The germline V gene has CDR1 SGHNT and CDR2 YYREEE (reference sequence). Trimming removed 0 bases from V and 0 bases from J, with 9 bases in between. The CDR3: CASSLVAGLNTEAFF. In DNA form, the CDR3 reads TGTGCCAGCAGCTTGGTGGCAGGGTTGAACACTGAAGCTTTCTTT.

The rearrangement links TRBV12-3 or TRBV12-4 to TRBJ1-1; TRBD1 matches 9 bases. The junction had 5 bases not matched to a gene; V was cut back by 7 bases and J by 5 bases. The CDR3 is made up of 13 amino acids. CDR3 nucleotide sequence: TGTGCCAGCAAGACAGGGGGAGGAACTGAAGCTTTCTTT. Translation: CASKTGGGTEAFF.

CDR3 nucleotide sequence: TGTGCCAGTACCAGGAGAGCGGGGGGCACCGGGGAGCTGTTTTTT. It encodes CASTRRAGGTGELFF. The gene calls are TRBV19 and TRBJ2-2, with 9 bases lining up with TRBD2. The CDR3 spans 15 residues. J was trimmed by 4 bases and V by 7 bases; bases with no gene match: 7. Germline CDR1 reads LNHDA; CDR2 reads SQIVND (reference sequence).

This sequence joins TRBV7-2 and TRBJ2-1, with 10 positions matching TRBD2. The CDR3 length is 15 residues. The V gene's germline CDR1 is SGHTA and CDR2 FQGNSA. V lost 1 base, J lost 7 bases, and 4 bases stayed unmatched. The CDR3 region is CASSLEAGGGNEQFF. DNA for the CDR3: TGTGCCAGCAGCTTAGAAGCGGGAGGGGGGAATGAGCAGTTCTTC. The variable domain in full, with the rest retrieved from reference TRBV7-2 and TRBJ2-1, is GAGVSQSPSNKVTEKGKDVELRCDPISGHTALYWYRQSLGQGLEFLIYFQGNSAPDKSGLPSDRFSAERTGGSVSTLTIQRTQQEDSAVYLCASSLEAGGGNEQFFGPGTRLTVL.